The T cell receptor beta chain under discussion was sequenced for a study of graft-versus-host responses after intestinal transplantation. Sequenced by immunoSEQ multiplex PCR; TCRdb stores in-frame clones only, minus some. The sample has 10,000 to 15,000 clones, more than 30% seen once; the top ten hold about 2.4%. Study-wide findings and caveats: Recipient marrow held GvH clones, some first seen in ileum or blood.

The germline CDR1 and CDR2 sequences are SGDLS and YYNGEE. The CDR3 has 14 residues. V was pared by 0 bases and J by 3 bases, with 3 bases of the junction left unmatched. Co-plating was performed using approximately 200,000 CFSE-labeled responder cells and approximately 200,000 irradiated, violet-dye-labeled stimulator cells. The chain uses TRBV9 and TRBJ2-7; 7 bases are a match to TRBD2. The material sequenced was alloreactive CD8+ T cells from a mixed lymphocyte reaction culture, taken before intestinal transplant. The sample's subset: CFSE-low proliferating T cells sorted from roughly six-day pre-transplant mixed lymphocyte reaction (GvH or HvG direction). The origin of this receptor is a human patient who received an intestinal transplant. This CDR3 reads CASSVETGGYEQYF. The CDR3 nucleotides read TGTGCCAGCAGCGTAGAAACGGGGGGCTACGAGCAGTACTTC. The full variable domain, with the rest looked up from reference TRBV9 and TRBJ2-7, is DSGVTQTPKHLITATGQRVTLRCSPRSGDLSVYWYQQSLDQGLQFLIQYYNGEERAKGNILERFSAQQFPDLHSELNLSSLELGDSALYFCASSVETGGYEQYFGPGTRLTVT.